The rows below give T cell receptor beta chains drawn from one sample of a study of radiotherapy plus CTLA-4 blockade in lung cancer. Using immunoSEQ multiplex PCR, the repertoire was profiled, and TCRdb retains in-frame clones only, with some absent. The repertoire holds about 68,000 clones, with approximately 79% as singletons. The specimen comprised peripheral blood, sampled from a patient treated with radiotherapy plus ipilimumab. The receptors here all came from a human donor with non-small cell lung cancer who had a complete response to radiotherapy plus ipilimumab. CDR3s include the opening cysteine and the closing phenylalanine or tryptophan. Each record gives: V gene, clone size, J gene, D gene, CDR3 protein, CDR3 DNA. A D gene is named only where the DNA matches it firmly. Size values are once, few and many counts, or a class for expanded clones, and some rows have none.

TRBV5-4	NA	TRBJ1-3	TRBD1	CASSTGTASGNTIYF	TGTGCCAGCAGCACCGGGACAGCCTCTGGAAACACCATATATTTT
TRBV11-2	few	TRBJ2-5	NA	CASSVWGQETQYF	TGTGCCAGCAGCGTGTGGGGCCAAGAGACCCAGTACTTC
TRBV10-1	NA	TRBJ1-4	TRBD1	CAIRDRVNEKLFF	TGCGCCATACGGGACAGGGTTAATGAAAAACTGTTTTTT
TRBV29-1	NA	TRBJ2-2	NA	CSVQGIGTGELFF	TGCAGCGTACAGGGTATAGGAACCGGGGAGCTGTTTTTT
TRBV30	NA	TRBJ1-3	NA	CAWEDNSGNTIYF	TGTGCCTGGGAGGACAACTCTGGAAACACCATATATTTT
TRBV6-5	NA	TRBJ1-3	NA	CASSYSRGGTGNTIYF	TGTGCCAGCAGTTACTCGAGGGGAGGGACTGGAAACACCATATATTTT
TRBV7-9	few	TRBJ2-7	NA	CASSLGSYEQYF	TGTGCCAGCAGCTTAGGATCTTACGAGCAGTACTTC
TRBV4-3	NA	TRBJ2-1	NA	CASSLAGYNEQFF	TGCGCCAGCAGCCTCGCGGGCTACAATGAGCAGTTCTTC
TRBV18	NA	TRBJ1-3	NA	CASSLQPGSGNTIYF	TGTGCCAGCTCACTCCAGCCCGGGTCTGGAAACACCATATATTTT
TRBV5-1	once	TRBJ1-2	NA	CASSSGRSVLLNYGYTF	TGCGCCAGCAGCTCAGGACGGAGTGTACTCTTAAACTATGGCTACACCTTC
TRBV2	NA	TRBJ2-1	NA	CASRPPAGPPYNEQFF	TGTGCCAGCAGGCCTCCTGCGGGTCCCCCTTACAATGAGCAGTTCTTC
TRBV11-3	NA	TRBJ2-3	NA	CASSLDRGTDTQYF	TGTGCCAGCAGCTTAGACAGGGGCACAGATACGCAGTATTTT
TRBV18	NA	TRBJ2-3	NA	CASSPPEERNTQYF	TGTGCCAGCTCACCCCCAGAGGAGAGGAATACGCAGTATTTT
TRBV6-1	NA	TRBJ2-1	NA	CASSGRARVNNEQFF	TGTGCCAGCAGTGGGCGGGCTAGGGTAAATAATGAGCAGTTCTTC
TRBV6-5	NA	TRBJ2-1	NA	CASSKMGEQFF	TGTGCCAGCAGTAAGATGGGTGAGCAGTTCTTC
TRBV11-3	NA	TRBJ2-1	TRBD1	CASSSKVWTGGYNEQFF	TGTGCCAGCAGCTCCAAGGTTTGGACAGGGGGCTACAATGAGCAGTTCTTC
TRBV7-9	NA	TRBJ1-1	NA	CASYLSGVTEAFF	TGTGCCAGCTACCTCTCAGGGGTCACTGAAGCTTTCTTT
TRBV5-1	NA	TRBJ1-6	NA	CASSERPGETNSPLHF	TGCGCCAGCAGCGAACGGCCAGGGGAGACAAATTCACCCCTCCACTTT
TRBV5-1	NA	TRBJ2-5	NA	CASSLEAGGGETQYF	TGCGCCAGCAGCTTGGAGGCAGGGGGAGGGGAGACCCAGTACTTC
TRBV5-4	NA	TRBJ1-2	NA	CASSIDRHYGYTF	TGTGCCAGCAGCATAGACAGGCACTATGGCTACACCTTC
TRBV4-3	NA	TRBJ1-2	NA	CASSQTGWGYNYGYTF	TGCGCCAGCAGCCAGACCGGATGGGGGTATAACTATGGCTACACCTTC
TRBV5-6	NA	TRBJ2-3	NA	CASSLRSVSGTDTQYF	TGTGCCAGCAGCTTGCGCAGTGTCTCCGGCACAGATACGCAGTATTTT
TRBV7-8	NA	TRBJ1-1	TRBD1	CASSSDRNTEAFF	TGTGCCAGCAGCTCGGACAGGAACACCGAAGCTTTCTTT
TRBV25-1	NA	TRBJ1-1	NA	CASRTSVNTEAFF	TGTGCCAGCAGGACCTCTGTGAACACTGAAGCTTTCTTT
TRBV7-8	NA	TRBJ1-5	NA	CASSLGSRTASQPQHF	TGTGCCAGCAGCTTAGGCTCTAGGACGGCATCTCAGCCCCAGCATTTT
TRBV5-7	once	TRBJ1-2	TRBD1	CASSLDRGQRGYTF	TGTGCCAGCAGCTTAGACAGGGGGCAGCGCGGCTACACCTTC
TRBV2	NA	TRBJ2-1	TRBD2	CANGGLAGVGEQFF	TGTGCCAACGGAGGACTAGCGGGAGTCGGTGAGCAGTTCTTC
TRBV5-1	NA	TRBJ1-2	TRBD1	CASSGDRGHFYGYTF	TGCGCCAGCAGCGGCGACAGGGGGCACTTCTATGGCTACACCTTC
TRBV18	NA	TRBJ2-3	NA	CASSPPRGLGDTQYF	TGTGCCAGCTCACCACCACGGGGGCTAGGAGATACGCAGTATTTT
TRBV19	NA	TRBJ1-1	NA	CASSASKNTEAFF	TGTGCCAGTAGTGCCAGCAAGAACACTGAAGCTTTCTTT
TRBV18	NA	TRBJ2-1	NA	CASSPDSGSRSEQFF	TGTGCCAGCTCACCCGACTCCGGGAGTCGGAGTGAGCAGTTCTTC
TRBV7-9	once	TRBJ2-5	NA	CASSLDTDQETQYF	TGTGCCAGCAGCTTAGATACGGACCAAGAGACCCAGTACTTC
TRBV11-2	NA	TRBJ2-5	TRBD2	CASSLGLAIGVVQETQYF	TGTGCCAGCAGCTTAGGACTAGCGATAGGCGTGGTTCAAGAGACCCAGTACTTC
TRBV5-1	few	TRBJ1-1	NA	CASSPNGNGGGTEAFF	TGCGCCAGCAGCCCCAATGGCAATGGGGGAGGAACTGAAGCTTTCTTT
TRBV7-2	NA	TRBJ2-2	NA	CASSLEPVGPGELFF	TGTGCCAGCAGCTTAGAGCCAGTAGGGCCCGGGGAGCTGTTTTTT
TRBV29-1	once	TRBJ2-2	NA	CSVGVGNYLTGELFF	TGCAGCGTTGGTGTGGGGAATTATCTCACCGGGGAGCTGTTTTTT
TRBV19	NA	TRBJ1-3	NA	CATLALSHRDTIYF	TGTGCCACCCTAGCCCTCTCCCACAGAGACACCATATATTTT
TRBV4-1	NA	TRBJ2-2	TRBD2	CASSPSGISTGELFF	TGCGCCAGCAGCCCCAGCGGGATAAGCACCGGGGAGCTGTTTTTT
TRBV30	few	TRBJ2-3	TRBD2	CAWRLAGSGGTDTQYF	TGTGCCTGGAGACTAGCGGGGAGCGGGGGCACAGATACGCAGTATTTT
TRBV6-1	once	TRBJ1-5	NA	CASSEARGGRQPQHF	TGTGCCAGCAGTGAAGCCCGGGGGGGTAGGCAGCCCCAGCATTTT